This T cell receptor beta chain came from a study of blood T cells in healthy people across ages. Notes on the study in general: Strong correlation was found linking TCR beta diversity to naive T cell percentage. Age brought a roughly linear fall in TCR beta diversity measured per million T cells.

Remarks on this clonotype: Its specificity is not known.

Trimming shortened V by 6 bases and J by 3 bases, and 19 bases separated the two germline ends. The CDR3 is 15 amino acids. The V gene's germline CDR1 is SGHRS and CDR2 YFSETQ. A second PCR, run for about 7 to 11 cycles, used a sample-barcoded 5' primer plus a J-beta primer mix. A tag from a template-switch adaptor with 12 random nucleotides marked each cDNA molecule. MiXCR, run by TCRdb on the 5' RACE reads, gives a single entry per CDR3 protein. The table includes about 1,400,000 distinct CDR3 sequences, around two fifths detected once. The chain combines TRBV5-1 with TRBJ2-7; D not resolved. Material for sequencing was blood. This receptor was taken from a young woman in good health. The CDR3 sequence: CASTPTPISGYEQYF. As DNA, the CDR3 is TGCGCCAGCACCCCAACCCCTATTTCCGGCTACGAGCAGTACTTC.